This T cell receptor (beta chain) was obtained from a study of blood T cell repertoires in COVID-19. In the authors' workflow: For nucleated cells, counts were estimated from reference gene primer amplification. The table came from immunoSEQ multiplex PCR; TCRdb's copy has only in-frame clones and leaves some out. The V and J calls and clone size are taken from that table; D and trimming were inferred from the DNA. Altogether around 67,000 clones are present, roughly nine tenths being singletons, with the ten largest covering roughly a fifth. This clone was seen a few times. Germline values: CDR1 SGHRS, CDR2 YFSETQ. The CDR3 has 19 amino acids. Trimming removed 5 bases from V and 4 bases from J, with 30 bases in between.

The V gene is TRBV5-1, the J gene TRBJ2-5; perhaps TRBD2 as D (5 bases). The TCR sequence derives from a woman aged 80 or older with acute or convalescent COVID-19. Input material: peripheral blood. CDR3 in amino acids: CASSSDISGLGNQLETQYF. CDR3 DNA: TGCGCCAGCAGTTCAGACATATCCGGACTCGGCAATCAATTAGAGACCCAGTACTTC. The whole variable domain, filled in from reference TRBV5-1 and TRBJ2-5, reads KAGVTQTPRYLIKTRGQQVTLSCSPISGHRSVSWYQQTPGQGLQFLFEYFSETQRNKGNFPGRFSGRQFSNSRSEMNVSTLELGDSALYLCASSSDISGLGNQLETQYFGPGTRLLVL.